This T cell receptor beta chain was retrieved from a study of shared clonotypes between healthy human individuals. The CDR3 is 14 residues long. CDR1 is MNHNS and CDR2 is SASEGT in the germline V gene. V dropped 6 bases and J dropped 5; count of bases not matched to a gene: 7. The authors split each subset's genomic DNA evenly across several immunoSEQ plates. The method was immunoSEQ multiplex PCR; TCRdb's version includes in-frame clones alone and lacks a portion of them. The sample contains roughly 640,000 clones, around 67% of which appear only once. Sequencing was done on a sample of memory CD4+ T cells sorted from blood. The subset is: CD45RA-negative fraction. The chain couples TRBV6-1 to TRBJ2-4; 7 bases are a match to TRBD2. The clonotype was recovered from a woman aged 25 to 45 in good health. CDR3: CASSPFAGENIQYF. CDR3 bases: TGTGCCAGCAGCCCTTTTGCGGGGGAAAACATTCAGTACTTC.